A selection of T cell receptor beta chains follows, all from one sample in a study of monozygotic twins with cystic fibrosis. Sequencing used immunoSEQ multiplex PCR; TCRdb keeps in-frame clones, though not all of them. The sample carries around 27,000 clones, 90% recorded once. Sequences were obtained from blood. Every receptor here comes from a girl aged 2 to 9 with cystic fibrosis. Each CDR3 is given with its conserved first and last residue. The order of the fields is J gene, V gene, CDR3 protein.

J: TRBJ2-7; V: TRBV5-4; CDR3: CASSFRGSYEQYF
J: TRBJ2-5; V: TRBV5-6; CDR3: CASSWVGVQETQYF
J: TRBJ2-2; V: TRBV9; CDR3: CASSVGLTGAGELFF
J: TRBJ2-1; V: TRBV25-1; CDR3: CASSGRSGGANEQFF
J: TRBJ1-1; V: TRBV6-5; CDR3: CASSYFTGESEAFF
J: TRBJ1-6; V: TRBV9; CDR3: CASSVVGFDSPLHF
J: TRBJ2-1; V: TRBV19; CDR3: CASSQLRTGGNEQFF
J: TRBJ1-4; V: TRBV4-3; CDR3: CASSQDRGGVWNEKLFF
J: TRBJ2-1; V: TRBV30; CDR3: CAWSVHLDPSSYNEQFF
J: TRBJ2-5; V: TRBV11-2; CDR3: CASRDIPGETQYF
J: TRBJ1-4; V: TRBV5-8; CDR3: CASSFRGENEKLFF
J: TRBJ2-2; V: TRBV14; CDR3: CASSRQTSGANTGELFF
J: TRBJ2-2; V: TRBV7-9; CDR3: CASSLVRAPLAGELFF
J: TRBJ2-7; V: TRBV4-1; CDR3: CASSQGGTKPYEQYF
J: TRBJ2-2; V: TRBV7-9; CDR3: CASSLLLAPNTGELFF
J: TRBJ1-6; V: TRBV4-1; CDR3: CASSQGGQVLSPLHF
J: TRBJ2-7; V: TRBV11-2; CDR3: CASSFRDSYYYYEQYF
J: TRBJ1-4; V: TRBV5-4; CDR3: CASSQMTAKEEKLFF
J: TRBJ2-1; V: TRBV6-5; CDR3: CASSPITRYNEQFF
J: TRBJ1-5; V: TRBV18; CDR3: CASSPGTGDQPQHF
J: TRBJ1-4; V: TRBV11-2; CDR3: CASSWFTGGPNEKLFF
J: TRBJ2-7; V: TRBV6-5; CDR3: CASRQGGQPYEQYF
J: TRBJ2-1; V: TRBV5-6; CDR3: CASSLTGFEQFF
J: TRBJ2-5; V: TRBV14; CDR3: CASSQRPPGRETQYF
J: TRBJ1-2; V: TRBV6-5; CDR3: CASSSGRGRLGYTF
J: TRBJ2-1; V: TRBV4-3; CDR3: CASSQRGTGARAYNEQFF
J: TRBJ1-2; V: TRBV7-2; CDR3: CASSLSGTGGYGYTF
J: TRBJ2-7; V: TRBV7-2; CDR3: CASSLRPSGKVQGASEQYF